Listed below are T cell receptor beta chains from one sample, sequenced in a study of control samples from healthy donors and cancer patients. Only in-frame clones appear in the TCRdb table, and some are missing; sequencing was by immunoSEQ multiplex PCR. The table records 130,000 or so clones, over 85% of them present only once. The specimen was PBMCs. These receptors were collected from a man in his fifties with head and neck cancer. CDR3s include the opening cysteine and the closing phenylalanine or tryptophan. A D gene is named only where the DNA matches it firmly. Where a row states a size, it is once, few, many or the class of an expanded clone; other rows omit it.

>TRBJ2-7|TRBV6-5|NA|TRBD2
TGTGCCAGCAGTTACTCTACTAGCGGGTCCTACGAGCAGTACTTC
CASSYSTSGSYEQYF
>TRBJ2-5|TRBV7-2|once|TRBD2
TGTGCCAGCAGCTTTAGCGGGGCTAAAGAGACCCAGTACTTC
CASSFSGAKETQYF
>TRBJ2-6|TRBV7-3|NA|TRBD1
TGTGCCAGCAGCCCATCCGGGACAGCCATTTCTGGGGCCAACGTCCTGACTTTC
CASSPSGTAISGANVLTF
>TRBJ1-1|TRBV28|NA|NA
TGTGCCAGCAGTTTGCTCATGGGGGCGGATGAAGCTTTCTTT
CASSLLMGADEAFF
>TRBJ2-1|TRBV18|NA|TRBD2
TGTGCCAGCTCACCTCCTAGCGGGAGGATTGAGCAGTTCTTC
CASSPPSGRIEQFF
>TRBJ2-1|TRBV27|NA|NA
TGTGCCAGCACCAAAGGAGATGAGCAGTTCTTC
CASTKGDEQFF
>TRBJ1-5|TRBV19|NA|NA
TGTGCCAGTAGTTGGCAGGGTGTCAATCAGCCCCAGCATTTT
CASSWQGVNQPQHF
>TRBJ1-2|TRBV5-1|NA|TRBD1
TGCGCCAGCAGCTTGGCAGACAGGGATGGCTACACCTTC
CASSLADRDGYTF
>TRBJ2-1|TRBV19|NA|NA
TGTGCCACACAAACCGTGGGTATCGGCTACAATGAGCAGTTCTTC
CATQTVGIGYNEQFF
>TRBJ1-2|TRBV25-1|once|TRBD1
TGTGCCAGCAGTGCTCCCGGGACAGGGTACTATGGCTACACCTTC
CASSAPGTGYYGYTF
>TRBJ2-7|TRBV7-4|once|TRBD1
TGTGCCAGCAGAAAACAGGGGGCGGTTTTAATTTGTTCCTACGAGCAGTACTTC
CASRKQGAVLICSYEQYF
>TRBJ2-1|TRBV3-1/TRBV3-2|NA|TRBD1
TGTGCCAGCAGTTTCGACAGGGGCCCTTACAATGAGCAGTTCTTC
CASSFDRGPYNEQFF
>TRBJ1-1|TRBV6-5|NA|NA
TGTGCCAGCAGTAACGAGAACACTGAAGCTTTCTTT
CASSNENTEAFF
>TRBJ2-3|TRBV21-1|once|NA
TGTGCCAGCAGCAAATTGCAGGAGTGTTGGTCGGCGAACACGACAGATACGCAGTATTTT
CASSKLQECWSANTTDTQYF